These T cell receptor beta chains were read from a single sample in a study of blood T cell repertoires in COVID-19. Some clones are missing from TCRdb's copy, which holds only in-frame ones; the method was immunoSEQ multiplex PCR. The sample contains over 60,000 clones, 84% of which appear only once. The specimen sequenced was peripheral blood. These receptors were obtained from a man over 45 with COVID-19, enrolled during active disease. Each CDR3 is given with its conserved first and last residue. A D gene is named only where the DNA matches it firmly. Only part of the rows carry a size: once, few, many, or a class if the clone is expanded.

TRBD1,TRBJ1-1,NA,TRBV9,CASSDTGGLLTEAFF,TGTGCCAGCAGCGATACAGGGGGCCTCCTCACTGAAGCTTTCTTT
NA,TRBJ2-3,NA,TRBV5-4,CASTFTGATDTQYF,TGTGCCAGCACCTTCACCGGAGCGACAGATACGCAGTATTTT
NA,TRBJ2-7,NA,TRBV7-2,CASSSTRDSIYEQYF,TGTGCCAGCAGCTCCACCCGGGACTCGATCTACGAGCAGTACTTC
NA,TRBJ1-5,NA,TRBV6-5,CASSYSGYSNQPQHF,TGTGCCAGCAGTTATTCAGGGTATAGCAATCAGCCCCAGCATTTT
NA,TRBJ2-4,NA,TRBV7-9,CASSPFGGPAKNIQYF,TGTGCCAGCAGCCCCTTTGGAGGTCCGGCCAAAAACATTCAGTACTTC
NA,TRBJ1-2,NA,TRBV19,CASSIDLAGTGTRRAYGYTF,TGTGCCAGTAGTATAGATCTCGCAGGGACTGGTACTAGACGAGCCTATGGCTACACCTTC
TRBD2,TRBJ2-2,NA,TRBV27,CASSPASGGAVYGELFF,TGTGCCAGCAGTCCCGCTAGCGGGGGGGCAGTATACGGGGAGCTGTTTTTT
NA,TRBJ1-3,few,TRBV6-6,CASSSPALISGNTIYF,TGTGCCAGCAGTTCCCCAGCGCTTATCTCTGGAAACACCATATATTTT
NA,TRBJ1-4,NA,TRBV9,CASSPHVGARTNEKLFF,TGTGCCAGCAGCCCTCACGTGGGGGCTAGAACTAATGAAAAACTGTTTTTT
NA,TRBJ2-7,NA,TRBV7-6,CASSFDRGNEQYF,TGTGCCAGCAGTTTTGACCGGGGAAACGAGCAGTACTTC
TRBD1,TRBJ1-6,NA,TRBV24-1,CATSDLRGRDRLNSPLHF,TGTGCCACCAGTGATTTGAGAGGGCGGGACAGGCTAAATTCACCCCTCCACTTT
NA,TRBJ2-6,NA,TRBV6-1,CASSDLAGANVLTF,TGTGCCAGCAGTGATCTTGCGGGGGCCAACGTCCTGACTTTC
NA,TRBJ1-6,once,TRBV11-3,CASSLGTAPQDYNSPLHF,TGTGCCAGCAGCTTAGGAACAGCCCCCCAGGATTATAATTCACCCCTCCACTTT
NA,TRBJ2-5,NA,TRBV21-1,CASSKDRYQETQYF,TGTGCCAGCAGCAAAGACAGGTACCAAGAGACCCAGTACTTC
TRBD1,TRBJ2-7,NA,TRBV6-5,CASSYSDRGGYEQYF,TGTGCCAGCAGTTACTCGGACAGGGGTGGCTACGAGCAGTACTTC
TRBD2,TRBJ2-2,once,TRBV18,CASSRGLAGTGELFF,TGTGCCAGCTCACGAGGACTAGCGGGCACCGGGGAGCTGTTTTTT
NA,TRBJ1-2,NA,TRBV6-5,CAAGGQENYGYTF,TGTGCTGCCGGAGGGCAGGAGAACTATGGCTACACCTTC
NA,TRBJ2-6,NA,TRBV5-1,CASSLVGQDLVLTF,TGCGCCAGCAGCTTGGTAGGACAAGACCTGGTCCTGACTTTC
NA,TRBJ1-1,NA,TRBV10-2,CASSESRALEAFF,TGCGCCAGCAGTGAGTCGAGGGCACTTGAAGCTTTCTTT
TRBD2,TRBJ2-3,NA,TRBV4-1,CASSRGLAGDTDTQYF,TGCGCCAGCAGCCGGGGACTAGCGGGGGACACAGATACGCAGTATTTT
NA,TRBJ1-6,NA,TRBV7-9,CASSSGGGHSPLHF,TGTGCCAGCAGCTCAGGTGGAGGGCATTCACCCCTCCACTTT
TRBD2,TRBJ2-1,once,TRBV27,CASSLSRGGRNEQFF,TGTGCCAGCAGTTTATCGCGGGGGGGCCGGAATGAGCAGTTCTTC
TRBD1,TRBJ1-1,NA,TRBV2,CASSEALQGVNTEAFF,TGTGCCAGCAGTGAAGCCTTACAGGGGGTGAACACTGAAGCTTTCTTT
NA,TRBJ2-3,NA,TRBV5-1,CASSFMGGFSTDTQYF,TGCGCCAGCAGCTTCATGGGGGGTTTTAGCACAGATACGCAGTATTTT
NA,TRBJ2-3,NA,TRBV5-4,CASSFPRGSGIPETGDTQYF,TGTGCCAGCAGCTTCCCCCGGGGTAGCGGAATACCAGAAACTGGAGATACGCAGTATTTT
TRBD1,TRBJ2-7,NA,TRBV6-5,CASRLPGQGYEQYF,TGTGCCAGCAGATTACCGGGACAGGGTTACGAGCAGTACTTC
TRBD1,TRBJ1-2,NA,TRBV4-1,CASSQEGGQGLGYTF,TGCGCCAGCAGCCAAGAAGGAGGACAGGGGCTTGGCTACACCTTC
NA,TRBJ2-7,NA,TRBV20-1,CSASIQTSYEQYF,TGCAGTGCTAGTATACAAACCTCCTACGAGCAGTACTTC
NA,TRBJ2-7,NA,TRBV3-1/TRBV3-2,CASSRGEGVYEQYF,TGTGCCAGCAGCCGAGGGGAGGGGGTCTACGAGCAGTACTTC
NA,TRBJ1-5,once,TRBV2,CASSVEGWEQPQHF,TGTGCCAGCAGTGTCGAGGGTTGGGAACAGCCCCAGCATTTT
TRBD1,TRBJ2-1,NA,TRBV5-6,CASSSQRTGGYEQFF,TGTGCCAGCAGCTCCCAACGCACAGGGGGGTATGAGCAGTTCTTC
NA,TRBJ1-4,NA,TRBV30,CAWSVQHGEKLFF,TGTGCCTGGAGTGTACAACACGGGGAAAAACTGTTTTTT
TRBD1,TRBJ2-5,NA,TRBV5-1,CASSLLGQGVKETQYF,TGCGCCAGCAGCCTTTTAGGACAGGGGGTTAAAGAGACCCAGTACTTC
TRBD1,TRBJ1-6,NA,TRBV19,CASREQGGYNSPLHF,TGTGCCAGTAGGGAACAGGGGGGGTATAATTCACCCCTCCACTTT
TRBD1,TRBJ1-6,NA,TRBV27,CASYFPEEGAGNSPLHF,TGTGCCAGCTACTTCCCGGAGGAGGGGGCAGGTAATTCACCCCTCCACTTT
TRBD1,TRBJ1-6,NA,TRBV4-1,CASSQTQGKEAPLHF,TGCGCCAGCAGCCAAACACAGGGGAAAGAGGCACCCCTCCACTTT
NA,TRBJ1-2,NA,TRBV19,CASSNWSVYGYTF,TGTGCCAGTAGTAACTGGAGTGTATATGGCTACACCTTC
NA,TRBJ1-2,NA,TRBV5-5,CASSLVSANYGYTF,TGTGCCAGCAGCTTGGTGTCAGCTAACTATGGCTACACCTTC
TRBD2,TRBJ2-1,NA,TRBV7-6,CASSLVGGKSYNEQFF,TGTGCCAGCAGCTTAGTGGGGGGGAAGTCCTACAATGAGCAGTTCTTC
TRBD2,TRBJ2-4,NA,TRBV18,CASSPTSGGLGAKNIQYF,TGTGCCAGCTCACCGACTAGCGGGGGGCTGGGGGCCAAAAACATTCAGTACTTC
NA,TRBJ2-3,NA,TRBV3-1/TRBV3-2,CASSQRPGSTDTQYF,TGTGCCAGCAGCCAGCGTCCCGGGAGCACAGATACGCAGTATTTT
TRBD1,TRBJ2-7,few,TRBV19,CASRKGQGSSYEQYF,TGTGCCAGTCGTAAGGGACAGGGGAGCTCCTACGAGCAGTACTTC
NA,TRBJ1-6,NA,TRBV11-3,CASSPAAGSPLHF,TGTGCCAGCAGCCCTGCGGCCGGGTCCCCCCTCCACTTT
TRBD1,TRBJ1-5,NA,TRBV6-2/TRBV6-3,CASSPNWGQGGGSNQPQHF,TGTGCCAGCAGTCCCAACTGGGGGCAGGGGGGAGGAAGCAATCAGCCCCAGCATTTT
NA,TRBJ2-7,NA,TRBV29-1,CSVEDLAQGDEQYF,TGCAGCGTTGAAGATCTTGCGCAGGGCGACGAGCAGTACTTC
TRBD1,TRBJ1-2,NA,TRBV9,CASSEGQGAGGSYYGYTF,TGTGCCAGCAGCGAGGGACAGGGGGCCGGAGGTAGTTACTATGGCTACACCTTC
NA,TRBJ1-1,NA,TRBV9,CASRPTMEQEAFF,TGTGCCAGCAGGCCCACCATGGAGCAAGAAGCTTTCTTT
NA,TRBJ1-1,NA,TRBV13,CASSTRTGSDTEAFF,TGTGCCAGCAGCACAAGGACGGGAAGTGACACTGAAGCTTTCTTT
NA,TRBJ1-1,NA,TRBV12-3/TRBV12-4,CASSYDSNTEAFF,TGTGCCAGCAGTTACGACTCGAACACTGAAGCTTTCTTT
TRBD2,TRBJ2-1,NA,TRBV3-1/TRBV3-2,CASSQGRGGLNEQFF,TGTGCCAGCAGCCAAGGACGGGGGGGCCTAAATGAGCAGTTCTTC
NA,TRBJ1-2,NA,TRBV2,CASRLQGFGYTF,TGTGCCAGCAGATTACAGGGTTTTGGCTACACCTTC
TRBD1,TRBJ1-5,NA,TRBV7-8,CASSHRDSRNQPQHF,TGTGCCAGCAGTCACCGGGACAGCAGGAATCAGCCCCAGCATTTT
NA,TRBJ1-2,few,TRBV7-9,CASSPAGLYGYTF,TGTGCCAGCAGCCCCGCCGGACTATATGGCTACACCTTC
TRBD1,TRBJ2-4,once,TRBV5-1,CASSLSPTGQGLAKNIQYF,TGCGCCAGCAGCTTGAGTCCCACCGGACAGGGTCTGGCCAAAAACATTCAGTACTTC